This T cell receptor beta chain was sequenced during a study of T cell repertoires in cytomegalovirus infection. Overall study context: Indications came from public TCR beta signatures; they pointed to CMV infection and to a matching HLA type. Study-wide results and caveats: HLA-C-restricted CMV-specific TCR beta clonotypes were dominant in the ex vivo response. Carriers of CMV and the relevant HLA type were discriminated by public TCR beta frequency.

As for this clonotype: Its antigen is currently unknown.

Trimming cost V 3 bases and J 1 base, with 10 bases left between them. The CDR3 loop spans 15 amino acids. From germline, CDR1 is SGHTA and CDR2 FQGNSA. Each CDR3 protein is one row after TCRdb ran MiXCR on the reads. This sample has fewer than 300,000 distinct CDR3 sequences, with 20% to 30% found just once. The specimen was PBMCs. The rearrangement links TRBV7-2 to TRBJ2-1, with D unclear. The sequence was collected from a human donor in good health (CMV status not recorded). Some clones in this sample may be carry-over from other donors' samples. CDR3 region: CASSLDQLSYNEQFF. The CDR3 coding sequence is TGTGCCAGCAGCTTGGATCAACTTTCCTACAATGAGCAGTTCTTC.